The 7 T cell receptor beta chains reported below all come from one sample, sequenced in a study of blood T cell repertoires in COVID-19. Clones were read by immunoSEQ multiplex PCR, and TCRdb kept only the in-frame ones, dropping some. The sample comprises 30,000 to 40,000 clones, 88% of which are singletons, and approximately 6.7% rests with the top ten. Input material: peripheral blood. The receptors were gathered from a human donor in a cohort sampled during active COVID-19.

This clone has just a few counts. The J gene is TRBJ1-5, the V gene TRBV6-1, with D maybe TRBD1 (5 bases). V lost 2 bases and J 7 bases, leaving 12 bases between the germline ends. CDR1 and CDR2 from the germline V gene are MNHNS and SASEGT. The CDR3 has 14 residues. CDR3 region: CASSERGGDQPQHF. CDR3 nucleotide sequence: TGTGCCAGCAGTGAAAGAGGAGGGGACCAGCCCCAGCATTTT.

V is TRBV7-3 and J is TRBJ2-7, with a tentative D call TRBD2 (5 bases). This CDR3 is built from 13 residues. Per germline, CDR1 SGHTA and CDR2 FQGTGA. Trimming left V 2 bases short and J 4 bases short, with 9 bases between. CDR3 DNA sequence: TGTGCCAGCAGCTTACAAGCGGAATACGAGCAGTACTTC. Protein sequence: CASSLQAEYEQYF.

The CDR3 reads CASTRSVATGDTQYF. CDR3 nucleotide sequence: TGTGCCAGCACCCGTAGTGTAGCCACGGGAGATACGCAGTATTTT. The chain couples TRBV7-2 to TRBJ2-3; D call uncertain. Germline values: CDR1 SGHTA, CDR2 FQGNSA. V was clipped by 7 bases and J by 5 bases, with 19 bases between them. The CDR3 loop spans 15 amino acids. Using reference TRBV7-2 and TRBJ2-3 for the parts outside the CDR3, the full variable domain is GAGVSQSPSNKVTEKGKDVELRCDPISGHTALYWYRQSLGQGLEFLIYFQGNSAPDKSGLPSDRFSAERTGGSVSTLTIQRTQQEDSAVYLCASTRSVATGDTQYFGPGTRLTVL.

The V gene is TRBV14, the J gene TRBJ1-4; D might be TRBD1 (5 bases). From germline, CDR1 is SGHDN and CDR2 FVKESK. The CDR3 length is 18 residues. V lost 1 base and J 4 bases, leaving 19 bases between the germline ends. The CDR3 loop reads CASSQGVLSGGNNEKLFF. CDR3 in DNA: TGTGCCAGCAGCCAAGGTGTGTTATCCGGGGGAAATAATGAAAAACTGTTTTTT.

This clone was counted once. The chain links TRBV25-1 to TRBJ1-4; 10 bases are shared with TRBD1. The CDR3 has 17 amino acids. The V gene end was trimmed by 6 bases and the J gene end by 1 base; junction bases not matched to a gene: 8. From germline, CDR1 is MGHDK and CDR2 SYGVNS. The CDR3: CASSSRDRGLTNEKLFF. CDR3 bases: TGTGCCAGCAGCTCCCGGGACAGGGGTTTAACTAATGAAAAACTGTTTTTT.

This clone was seen just once. The rearrangement joins TRBV5-8 to TRBJ2-3; 14 nucleotides agree with TRBD2. Germline loops: CDR1 SGHTS, CDR2 YDEGEE. The J segment lost 3 bases and the V segment lost 7 bases, leaving 13 bases of the junction unmatched. The CDR3 runs 18 residues. As DNA, the CDR3 is TGTGCCAGCCTGGGACGCTGGACTAGCGGGAGGTTAACAGATACGCAGTATTTT. Protein product: CASLGRWTSGRLTDTQYF. Full variable domain (remainder filled in from reference TRBV5-8 and TRBJ2-3): EAGVTQSPTHLIKTRGQQATLRCSPISGHTSVYWYQQALGLGLQFLLWYDEGEERNRGNFPPRFSGRQFPNYSSELNVNALELEDSALYLCASLGRWTSGRLTDTQYFGPGTRLTVL.

The rearrangement uses TRBV10-1 and TRBJ1-4, with D perhaps matching TRBD1 (5 bases). Germline CDR1 WNHNN, CDR2 SYGVQD (reference sequence). V dropped 3 bases and J dropped 4 bases, with 9 bases sitting between them. The CDR3 length is 14 residues. Written as DNA, the CDR3 is TGCGCCAGCAGTGATGGGGGGAATAATGAAAAACTGTTTTTT. Protein product: CASSDGGNNEKLFF.